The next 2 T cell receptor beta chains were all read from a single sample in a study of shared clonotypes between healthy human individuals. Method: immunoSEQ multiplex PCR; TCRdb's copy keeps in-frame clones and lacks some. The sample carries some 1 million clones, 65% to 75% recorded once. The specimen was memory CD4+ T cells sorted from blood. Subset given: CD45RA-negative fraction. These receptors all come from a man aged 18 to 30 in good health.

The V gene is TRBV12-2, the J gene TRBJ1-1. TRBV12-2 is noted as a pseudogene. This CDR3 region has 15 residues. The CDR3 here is CASRLAVGSNTEAFF. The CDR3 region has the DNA TGTGCAAGTCGCTTAGCGGTCGGATCGAACACTGAAGCTTTCTTT.

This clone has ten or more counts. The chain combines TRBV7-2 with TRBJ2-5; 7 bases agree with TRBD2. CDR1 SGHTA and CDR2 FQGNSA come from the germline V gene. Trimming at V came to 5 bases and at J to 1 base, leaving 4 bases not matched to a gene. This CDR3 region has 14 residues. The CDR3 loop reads CASSLGLVQETQYF. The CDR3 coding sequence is TGTGCCAGCAGCCTTGGACTAGTCCAAGAGACCCAGTACTTC.